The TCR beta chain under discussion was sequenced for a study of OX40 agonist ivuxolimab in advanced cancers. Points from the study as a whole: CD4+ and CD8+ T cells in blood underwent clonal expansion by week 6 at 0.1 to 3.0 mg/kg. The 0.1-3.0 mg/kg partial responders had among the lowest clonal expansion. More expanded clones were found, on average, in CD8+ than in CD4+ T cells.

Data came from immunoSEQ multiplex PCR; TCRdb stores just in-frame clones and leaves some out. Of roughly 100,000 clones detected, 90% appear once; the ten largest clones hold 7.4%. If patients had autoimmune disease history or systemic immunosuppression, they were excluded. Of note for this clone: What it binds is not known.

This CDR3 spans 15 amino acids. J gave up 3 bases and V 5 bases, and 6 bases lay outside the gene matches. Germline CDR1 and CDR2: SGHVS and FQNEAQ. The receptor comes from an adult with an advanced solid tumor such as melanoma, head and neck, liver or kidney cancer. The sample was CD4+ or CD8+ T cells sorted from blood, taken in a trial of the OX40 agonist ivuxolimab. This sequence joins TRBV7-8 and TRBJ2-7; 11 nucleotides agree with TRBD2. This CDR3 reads CASSTTGLADYEQYF. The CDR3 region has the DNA TGTGCCAGCAGCACAACGGGACTAGCGGACTACGAGCAGTACTTC.